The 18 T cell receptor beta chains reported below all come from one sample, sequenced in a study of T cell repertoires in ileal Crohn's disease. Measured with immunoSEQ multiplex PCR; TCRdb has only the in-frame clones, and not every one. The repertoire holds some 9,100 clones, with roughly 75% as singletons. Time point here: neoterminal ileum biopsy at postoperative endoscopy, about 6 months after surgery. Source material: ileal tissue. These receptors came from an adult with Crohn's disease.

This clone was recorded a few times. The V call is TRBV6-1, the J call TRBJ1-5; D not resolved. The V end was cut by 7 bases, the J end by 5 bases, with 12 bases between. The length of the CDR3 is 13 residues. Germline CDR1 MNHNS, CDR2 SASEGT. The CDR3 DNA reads TGTGCCAGCAATAACGCGGGCTATCAGCCCCAGCATTTT. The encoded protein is CASNNAGYQPQHF.

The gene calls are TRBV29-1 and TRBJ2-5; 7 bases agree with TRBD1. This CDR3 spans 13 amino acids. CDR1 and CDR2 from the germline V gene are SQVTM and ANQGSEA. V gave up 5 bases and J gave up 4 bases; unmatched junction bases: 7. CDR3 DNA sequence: TGCAGCGTTAGGGGGCTTATAGGAGAGACCCAGTACTTC. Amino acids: CSVRGLIGETQYF.

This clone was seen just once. The DNA of the CDR3 is TGTGCCAGCAGCTCCGGGACAGGGGTATACAATGAGCAGTTCTTC. Translating gives CASSSGTGVYNEQFF. The rearrangement joins TRBV9 to TRBJ2-1; 10 positions agree with TRBD1. The CDR3 has 15 amino acids. Trimming cost V 4 bases and J 4 bases; bases outside gene matches: 5. In germline, CDR1 is SGDLS, CDR2 YYNGEE.

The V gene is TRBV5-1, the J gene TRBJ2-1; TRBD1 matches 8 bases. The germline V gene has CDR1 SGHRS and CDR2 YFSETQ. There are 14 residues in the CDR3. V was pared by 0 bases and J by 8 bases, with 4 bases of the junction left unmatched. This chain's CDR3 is CASSLGTGPDEQFF. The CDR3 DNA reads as TGCGCCAGCAGCTTGGGGACAGGGCCCGATGAGCAGTTCTTC.

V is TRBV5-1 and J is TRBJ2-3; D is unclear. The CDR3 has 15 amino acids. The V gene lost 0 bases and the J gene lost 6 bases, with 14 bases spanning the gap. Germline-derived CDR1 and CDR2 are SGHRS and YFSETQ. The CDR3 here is CASSLDSPGRDTQYF. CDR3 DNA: TGCGCCAGCAGCTTGGACTCGCCCGGCAGGGATACGCAGTATTTT.

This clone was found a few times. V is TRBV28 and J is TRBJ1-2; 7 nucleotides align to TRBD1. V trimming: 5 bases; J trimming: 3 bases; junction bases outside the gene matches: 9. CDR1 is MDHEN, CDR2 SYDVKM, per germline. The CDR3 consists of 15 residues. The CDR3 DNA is TGTGCCAGCAGTCCCCAGGGGGGTGAATACTATGGCTACACCTTC. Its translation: CASSPQGGEYYGYTF.

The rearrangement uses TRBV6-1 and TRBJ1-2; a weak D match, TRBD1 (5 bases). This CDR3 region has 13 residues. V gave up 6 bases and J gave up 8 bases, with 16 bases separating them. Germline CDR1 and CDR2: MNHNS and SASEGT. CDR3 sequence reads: CASSPGGRGGYTF. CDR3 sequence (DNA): TGTGCCAGCAGCCCCGGAGGGAGGGGCGGCTACACCTTC.

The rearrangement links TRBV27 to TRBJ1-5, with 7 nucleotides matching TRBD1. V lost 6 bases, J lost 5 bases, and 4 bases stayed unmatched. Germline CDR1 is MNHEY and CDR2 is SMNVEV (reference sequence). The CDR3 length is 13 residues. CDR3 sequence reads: CASSLGQHQPQHF. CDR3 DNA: TGTGCCAGCAGCTTGGGACAGCATCAGCCCCAGCATTTT.

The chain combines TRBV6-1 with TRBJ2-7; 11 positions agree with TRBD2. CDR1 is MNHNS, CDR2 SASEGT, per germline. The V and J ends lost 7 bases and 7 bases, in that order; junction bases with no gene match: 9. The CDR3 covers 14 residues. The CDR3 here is CASKVAGGPGEQYF. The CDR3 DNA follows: TGTGCCAGCAAGGTAGCGGGAGGGCCGGGGGAGCAGTACTTC.

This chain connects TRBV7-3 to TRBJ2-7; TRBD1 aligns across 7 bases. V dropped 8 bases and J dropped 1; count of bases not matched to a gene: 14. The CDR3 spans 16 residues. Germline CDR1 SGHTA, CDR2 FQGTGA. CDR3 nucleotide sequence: TGTGCCAGCCTAAACGGGACAGACCTTCATTCCTACGAGCAGTACTTC. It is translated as CASLNGTDLHSYEQYF.

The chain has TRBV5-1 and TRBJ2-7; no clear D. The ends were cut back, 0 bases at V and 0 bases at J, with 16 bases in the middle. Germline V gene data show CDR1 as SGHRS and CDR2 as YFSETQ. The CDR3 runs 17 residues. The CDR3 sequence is CASSLGVWAGSSYEQYF. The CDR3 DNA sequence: TGCGCCAGCAGCTTGGGGGTGTGGGCAGGTTCCTCCTACGAGCAGTACTTC.

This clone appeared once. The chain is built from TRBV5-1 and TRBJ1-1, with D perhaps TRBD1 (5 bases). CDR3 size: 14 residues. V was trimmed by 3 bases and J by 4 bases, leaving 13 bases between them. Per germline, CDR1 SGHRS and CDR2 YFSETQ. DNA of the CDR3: TGCGCCAGCAGCTGGAGGGAAGGGGTCACTGAAGCTTTCTTT. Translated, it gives CASSWREGVTEAFF.

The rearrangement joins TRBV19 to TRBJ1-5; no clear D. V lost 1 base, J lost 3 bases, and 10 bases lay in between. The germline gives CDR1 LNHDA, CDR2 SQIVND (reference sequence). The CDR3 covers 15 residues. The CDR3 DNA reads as TGTGCCAGTAGTATAGCAGGTTTTATCAATCAGCCCCAGCATTTT. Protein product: CASSIAGFINQPQHF. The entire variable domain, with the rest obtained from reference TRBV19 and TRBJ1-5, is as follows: DGGITQSPKYLFRKEGQNVTLSCEQNLNHDAMYWYRQDPGQGLRLIYYSQIVNDFQKGDIAEGYSVSREKKESFPLTVTSAQKNPTAFYLCASSIAGFINQPQHFGDGTRLSIL.

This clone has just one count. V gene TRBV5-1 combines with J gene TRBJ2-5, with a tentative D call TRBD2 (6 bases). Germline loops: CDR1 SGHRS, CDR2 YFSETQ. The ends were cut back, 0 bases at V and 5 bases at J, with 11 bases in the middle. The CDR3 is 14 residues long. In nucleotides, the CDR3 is TGCGCCAGCAGCTTGGCCGGGGGAATGGAGACCCAGTACTTC. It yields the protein CASSLAGGMETQYF.

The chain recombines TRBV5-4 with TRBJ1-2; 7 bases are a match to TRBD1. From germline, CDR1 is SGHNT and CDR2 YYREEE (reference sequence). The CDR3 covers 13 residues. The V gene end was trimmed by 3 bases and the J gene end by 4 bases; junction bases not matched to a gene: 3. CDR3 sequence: CASSSDRVYGYTF. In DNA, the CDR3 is TGTGCCAGCAGCTCCGACAGGGTCTATGGCTACACCTTC.

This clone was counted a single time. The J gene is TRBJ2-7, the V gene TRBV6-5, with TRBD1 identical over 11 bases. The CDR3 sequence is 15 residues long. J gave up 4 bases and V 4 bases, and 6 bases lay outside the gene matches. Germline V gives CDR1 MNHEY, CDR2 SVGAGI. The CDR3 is CASSSTGTGGYEQYF. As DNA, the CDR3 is TGTGCCAGCAGTTCCACCGGGACAGGGGGATACGAGCAGTACTTC.

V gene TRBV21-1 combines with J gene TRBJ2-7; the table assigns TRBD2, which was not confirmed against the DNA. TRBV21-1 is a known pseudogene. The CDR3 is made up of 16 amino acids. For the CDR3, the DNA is TGTGCCAGCAGCATGTATAGCGGGAGTAAATCCTACGAGCAGTACTTC. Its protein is CASSMYSGSKSYEQYF.

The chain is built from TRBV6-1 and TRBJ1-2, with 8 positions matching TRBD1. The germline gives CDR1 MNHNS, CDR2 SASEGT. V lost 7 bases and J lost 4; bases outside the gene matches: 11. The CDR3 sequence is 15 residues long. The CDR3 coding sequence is TGTGCCAGCATTTTAATTGAGGACAGGGCCTATGGCTACACCTTC. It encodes CASILIEDRAYGYTF.